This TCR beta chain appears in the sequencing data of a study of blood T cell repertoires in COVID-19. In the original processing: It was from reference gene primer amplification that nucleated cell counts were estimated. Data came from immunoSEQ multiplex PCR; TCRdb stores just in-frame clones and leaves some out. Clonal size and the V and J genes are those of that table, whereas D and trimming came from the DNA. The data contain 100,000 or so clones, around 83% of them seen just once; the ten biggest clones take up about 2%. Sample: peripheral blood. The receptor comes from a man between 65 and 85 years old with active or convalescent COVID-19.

CDR3 residues: CASSQDSAGNGYTF. The CDR3 DNA sequence: TGTGCCAGCAGCCAAGATTCGGCAGGTAACGGCTACACCTTC. The rearrangement uses TRBV3-1 (or the pseudogene TRBV3-2) and TRBJ1-2, with D hard to call. Germline CDR1 LGHDT, CDR2 YNNKEL (reference sequence). The germline V and J ends were trimmed by 0 bases and 8 bases, with 13 bases remaining between them. The CDR3 totals 14 residues.